This TCR beta chain was identified during a study of CD8+CD57+ T cells in acquired aplastic anemia. About the research overall: Isolated CD4+ and CD8+ cells, once sorted, yielded DNA averaging around 3.1 ug.

As concerns this clonotype: Its matching antigen is unknown.

Profiling of TCR beta VDJ combinations and CDR3 sequences used genomic DNA as template. One entry per CDR3 protein, called by TCRdb with MiXCR from the reads. The sample has under 150,000 distinct CDR3 sequences, around 41% seen once. Study-level results: Comparison of patients with controls identified twenty-nine shared CD8+ CDR3 sequences. The study found no significant CD8+ Simpson's diversity difference between patients and controls.

This TCR was sampled from a human donor in good health, serving as a control. Sample: sorted CD4+, CD8+, or CD8+CD57+ T cells (not recorded which) from PBMCs.

In DNA form, the CDR3 reads TGTGGGGTAGGAGCTCGCCCTAATGAGCAGTTCTTC. Protein sequence: CGVGARPNEQFF. This chain joins TRBV6-1 and TRBJ2-1; D is undetermined. The germline V gene has CDR1 MNHNS and CDR2 SASEGT. This CDR3 contains 12 residues.